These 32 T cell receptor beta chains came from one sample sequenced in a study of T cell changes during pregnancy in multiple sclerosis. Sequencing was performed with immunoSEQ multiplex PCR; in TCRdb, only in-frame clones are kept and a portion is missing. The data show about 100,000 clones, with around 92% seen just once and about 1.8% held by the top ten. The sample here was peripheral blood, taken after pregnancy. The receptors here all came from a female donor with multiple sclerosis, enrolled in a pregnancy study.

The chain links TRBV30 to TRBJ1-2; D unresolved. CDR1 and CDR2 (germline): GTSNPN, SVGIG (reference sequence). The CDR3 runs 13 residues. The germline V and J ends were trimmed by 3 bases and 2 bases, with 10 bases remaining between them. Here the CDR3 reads CAWRGQRNYGYTF. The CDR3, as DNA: TGTGCCTGGAGAGGCCAGAGGAACTATGGCTACACCTTC.

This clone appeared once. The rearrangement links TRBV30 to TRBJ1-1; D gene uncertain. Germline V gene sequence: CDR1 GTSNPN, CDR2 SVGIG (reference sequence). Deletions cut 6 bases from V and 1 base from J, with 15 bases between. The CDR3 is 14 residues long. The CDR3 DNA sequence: TGTGCCTGCCACAAAACGGCAGGGAACACTGAAGCTTTCTTT. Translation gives CACHKTAGNTEAFF. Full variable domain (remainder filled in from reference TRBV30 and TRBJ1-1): SQTIHQWPATLVQPVGSPLSLECTVEGTSNPNLYWYRQAAGRGLQLLFYSVGIGQISSEVPQNLSASRPQDRQFILSSKKLLLSDSGFYLCACHKTAGNTEAFFGQGTRLTVV.

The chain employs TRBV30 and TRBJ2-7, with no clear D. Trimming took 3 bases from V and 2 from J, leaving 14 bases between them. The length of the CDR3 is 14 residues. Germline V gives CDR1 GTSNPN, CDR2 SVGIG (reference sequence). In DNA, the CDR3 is TGTGCCTGGAGCCGAGACCGCCGGGCCTACGAGCAGTACTTC. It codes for CAWSRDRRAYEQYF.

Here the CDR3 DNA reads TGTGCCATCAGTGCTCAGGGTTACGAGCAGTACTTC. This gives the protein CAISAQGYEQYF. The chain uses TRBV10-3 and TRBJ2-7; the D gene is possibly TRBD1 (5 bases). Germline V lookup: CDR1 ENHRY, CDR2 SYGVKD. Deletions cut 4 bases from V and 4 bases from J, with 8 bases between. CDR3 size: 12 residues.

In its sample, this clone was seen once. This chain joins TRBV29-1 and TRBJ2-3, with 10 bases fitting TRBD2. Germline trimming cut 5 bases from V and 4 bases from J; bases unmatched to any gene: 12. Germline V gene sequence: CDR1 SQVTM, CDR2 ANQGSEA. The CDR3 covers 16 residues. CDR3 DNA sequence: TGCAGCGTTCACCTTTTCCTAGCGGGAGCTGCAGATACGCAGTATTTT. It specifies CSVHLFLAGAADTQYF.

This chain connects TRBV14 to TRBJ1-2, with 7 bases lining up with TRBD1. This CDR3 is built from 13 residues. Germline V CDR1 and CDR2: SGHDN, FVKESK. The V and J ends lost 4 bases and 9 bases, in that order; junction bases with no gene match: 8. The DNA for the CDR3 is TGTGCCAGCAGCCGGACAGGTGTGGGTCGCTACACCTTC. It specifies CASSRTGVGRYTF.

The CDR3 DNA sequence: TGTGCCAGCAGTTTATGGGCGGGAGTTCACACCGGGGAGCTGTTTTTT. Amino acid sequence: CASSLWAGVHTGELFF. V usage is TRBV28 and J usage is TRBJ2-2; 7 bases line up with TRBD2. V lost 0 bases, J lost 3 bases, and 4 bases stayed unmatched. This CDR3 spans 16 amino acids. The germline CDR1 and CDR2 sequences are MDHEN and SYDVKM.

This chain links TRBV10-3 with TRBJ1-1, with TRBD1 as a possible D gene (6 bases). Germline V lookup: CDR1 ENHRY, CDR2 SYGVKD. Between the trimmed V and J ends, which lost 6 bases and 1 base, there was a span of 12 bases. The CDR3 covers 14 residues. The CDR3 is CAIRSGQPNTEAFF. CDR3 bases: TGTGCCATCAGGAGCGGACAGCCGAACACTGAAGCTTTCTTT.

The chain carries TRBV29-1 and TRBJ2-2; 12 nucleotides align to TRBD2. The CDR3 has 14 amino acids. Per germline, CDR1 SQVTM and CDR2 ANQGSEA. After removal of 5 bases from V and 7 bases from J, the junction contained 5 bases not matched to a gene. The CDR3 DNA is TGCAGCGTTAGGACTAGCGGGAACGGCGGGGAGCTGTTTTTT. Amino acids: CSVRTSGNGGELFF.

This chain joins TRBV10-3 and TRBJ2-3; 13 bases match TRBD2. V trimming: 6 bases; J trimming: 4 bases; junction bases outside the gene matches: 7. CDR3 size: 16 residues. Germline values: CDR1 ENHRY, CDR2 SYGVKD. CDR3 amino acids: CAIRGTSGEAADTQYF. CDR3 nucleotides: TGTGCCATCAGGGGGACTAGCGGGGAAGCGGCAGATACGCAGTATTTT.

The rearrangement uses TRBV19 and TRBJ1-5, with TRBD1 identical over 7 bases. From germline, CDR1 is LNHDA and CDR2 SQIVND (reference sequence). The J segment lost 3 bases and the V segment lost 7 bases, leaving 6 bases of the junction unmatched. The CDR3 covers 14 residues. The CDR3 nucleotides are TGTGCCAGTAAACTGGGACAGCACAATCAGCCCCAGCATTTT. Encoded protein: CASKLGQHNQPQHF.

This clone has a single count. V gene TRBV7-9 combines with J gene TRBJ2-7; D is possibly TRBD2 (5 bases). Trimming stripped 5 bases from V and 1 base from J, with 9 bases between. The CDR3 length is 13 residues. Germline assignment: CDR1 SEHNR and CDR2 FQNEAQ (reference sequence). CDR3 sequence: CASSPTNSYEQYF. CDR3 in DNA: TGTGCCAGCAGCCCGACTAATTCCTACGAGCAGTACTTC.

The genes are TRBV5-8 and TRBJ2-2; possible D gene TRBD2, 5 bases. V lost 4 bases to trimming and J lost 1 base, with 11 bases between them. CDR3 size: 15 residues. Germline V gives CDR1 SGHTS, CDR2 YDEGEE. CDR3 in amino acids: CASSRRRWNTGELFF. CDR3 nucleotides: TGTGCCAGCAGCCGACGGAGGTGGAACACCGGGGAGCTGTTTTTT.

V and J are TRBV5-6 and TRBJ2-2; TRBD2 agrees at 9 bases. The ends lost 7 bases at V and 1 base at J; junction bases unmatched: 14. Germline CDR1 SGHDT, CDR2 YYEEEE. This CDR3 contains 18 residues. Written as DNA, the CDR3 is TGTGCCAGCGCCCGGAGGCAGCGGGAGGTCTTGAACACCGGGGAGCTGTTTTTT. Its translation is CASARRQREVLNTGELFF. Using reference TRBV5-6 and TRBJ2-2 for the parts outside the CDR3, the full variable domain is DAGVTQSPTHLIKTRGQQVTLRCSPKSGHDTVSWYQQALGQGPQFIFQYYEEEERQRGNFPDRFSGHQFPNYSSELNVNALLLGDSALYLCASARRQREVLNTGELFFGEGSRLTVL.

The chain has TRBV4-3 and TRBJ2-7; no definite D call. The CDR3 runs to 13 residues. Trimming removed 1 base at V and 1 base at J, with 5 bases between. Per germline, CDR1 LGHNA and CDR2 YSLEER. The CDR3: CASSQAYSYEQYF. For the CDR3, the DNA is TGCGCCAGCAGCCAAGCCTATTCCTACGAGCAGTACTTC.

The CDR3 reads CASSLSTGESGYTF. In DNA, the CDR3 is TGCGCCAGCAGCCTTTCGACAGGGGAGAGTGGCTACACCTTC. This sequence joins TRBV4-1 and TRBJ1-2, with 8 bases lining up with TRBD1. This CDR3 region has 14 residues. Per germline, CDR1 MGHRA and CDR2 YSYEKL. The V and J ends lost 4 bases and 7 bases, in that order; junction bases with no gene match: 8.

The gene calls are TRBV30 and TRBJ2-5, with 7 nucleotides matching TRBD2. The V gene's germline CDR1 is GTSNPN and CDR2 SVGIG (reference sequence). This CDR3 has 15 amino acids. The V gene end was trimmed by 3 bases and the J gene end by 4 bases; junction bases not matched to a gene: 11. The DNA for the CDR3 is TGTGCCTGGAGCACTACGGGCTGGGAGGGAGAGACCCAGTACTTC. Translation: CAWSTTGWEGETQYF.

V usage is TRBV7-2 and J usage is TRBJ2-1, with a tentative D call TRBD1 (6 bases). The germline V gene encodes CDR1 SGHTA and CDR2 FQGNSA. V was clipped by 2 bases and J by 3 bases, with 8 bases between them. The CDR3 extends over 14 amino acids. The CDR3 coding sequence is TGTGCCAGCAGCTTAAGGGGGATCTACAATGAGCAGTTCTTC. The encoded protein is CASSLRGIYNEQFF.

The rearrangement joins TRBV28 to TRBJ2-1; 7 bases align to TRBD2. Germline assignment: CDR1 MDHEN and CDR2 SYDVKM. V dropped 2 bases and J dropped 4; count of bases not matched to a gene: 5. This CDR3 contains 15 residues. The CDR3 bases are TGTGCCAGCAGTTTAAGGGAGGGCGGGTACAATGAGCAGTTCTTC. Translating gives CASSLREGGYNEQFF.

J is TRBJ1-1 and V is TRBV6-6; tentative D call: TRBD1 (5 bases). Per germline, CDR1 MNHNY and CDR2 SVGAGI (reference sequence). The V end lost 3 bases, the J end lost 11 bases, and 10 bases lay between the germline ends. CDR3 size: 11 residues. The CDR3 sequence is CASSYQGQAFF. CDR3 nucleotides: TGTGCCAGCAGTTATCAGGGTCAGGCTTTCTTT.

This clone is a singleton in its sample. CDR3 DNA: TGCAGCGTTACTAGCGGGAGGGCCATTTTGAATGAGCAGTTCTTC. Its translation is CSVTSGRAILNEQFF. V usage is TRBV29-1 and J usage is TRBJ2-1; 13 bases align to TRBD2. The CDR3 is 15 amino acids. The V gene's germline CDR1 is SQVTM and CDR2 ANQGSEA. V was pared by 5 bases and J by 7 bases, with 8 bases of the junction left unmatched.

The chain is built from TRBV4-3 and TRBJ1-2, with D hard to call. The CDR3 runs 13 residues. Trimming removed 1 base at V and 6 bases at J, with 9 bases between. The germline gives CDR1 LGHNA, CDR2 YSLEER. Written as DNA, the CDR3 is TGCGCCAGCAGCCAAGGCCTAATCAATGGCTACACCTTC. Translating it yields CASSQGLINGYTF.

CDR3 sequence (DNA): TGTGCCAGCAGGGCAACACCGGGACTAGCGGGGGGATTGGGAGAGACCCAGTACTTC. As protein: CASRATPGLAGGLGETQYF. The chain carries TRBV11-3 and TRBJ2-5, with TRBD2 matching 15 bases. Germline CDR1 SGHNT, CDR2 YENEEA. The V segment lost 6 bases and the J segment 4 bases; nucleotides outside the gene matches: 15. The CDR3 is 19 amino acids.

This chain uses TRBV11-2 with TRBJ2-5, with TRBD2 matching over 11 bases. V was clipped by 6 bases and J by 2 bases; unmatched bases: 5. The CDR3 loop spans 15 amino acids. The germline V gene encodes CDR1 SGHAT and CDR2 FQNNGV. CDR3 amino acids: CASSPLAGGQETQYF. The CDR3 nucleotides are TGTGCCAGCAGTCCTCTAGCGGGGGGTCAAGAGACCCAGTACTTC.

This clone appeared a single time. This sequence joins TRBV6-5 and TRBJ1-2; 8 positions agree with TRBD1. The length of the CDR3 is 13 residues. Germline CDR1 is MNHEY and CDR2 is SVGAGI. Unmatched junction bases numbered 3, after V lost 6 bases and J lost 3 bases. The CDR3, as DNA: TGTGCCAGCAGCCAGGGACAGGACTATGGCTACACCTTC. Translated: CASSQGQDYGYTF.

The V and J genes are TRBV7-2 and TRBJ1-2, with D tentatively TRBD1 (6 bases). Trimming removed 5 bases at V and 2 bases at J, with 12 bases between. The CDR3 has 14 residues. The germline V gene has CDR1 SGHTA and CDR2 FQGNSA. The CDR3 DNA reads TGTGCCAGCAGCCACCTAGGACAGAACTATGGCTACACCTTC. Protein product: CASSHLGQNYGYTF. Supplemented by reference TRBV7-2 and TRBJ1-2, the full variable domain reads GAGVSQSPSNKVTEKGKDVELRCDPISGHTALYWYRQSLGQGLEFLIYFQGNSAPDKSGLPSDRFSAERTGGSVSTLTIQRTQQEDSAVYLCASSHLGQNYGYTFGSGTRLTVV.

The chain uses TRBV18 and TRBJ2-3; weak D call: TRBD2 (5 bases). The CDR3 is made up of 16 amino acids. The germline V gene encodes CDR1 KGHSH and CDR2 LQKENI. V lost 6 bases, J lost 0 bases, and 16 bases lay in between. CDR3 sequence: CASSPRADLSTDTQYF. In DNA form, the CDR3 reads TGTGCCAGCTCCCCGAGGGCGGACCTGAGCACAGATACGCAGTATTTT.

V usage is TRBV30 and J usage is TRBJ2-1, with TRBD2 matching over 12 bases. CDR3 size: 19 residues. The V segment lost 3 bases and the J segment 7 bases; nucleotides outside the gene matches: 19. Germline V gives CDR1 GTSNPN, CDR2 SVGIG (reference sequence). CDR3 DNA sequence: TGTGCCTGGAGCGCCTTCAGTCTAGCGGGAGGGGAGCCTGGGAATGAGCAGTTCTTC. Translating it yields CAWSAFSLAGGEPGNEQFF.

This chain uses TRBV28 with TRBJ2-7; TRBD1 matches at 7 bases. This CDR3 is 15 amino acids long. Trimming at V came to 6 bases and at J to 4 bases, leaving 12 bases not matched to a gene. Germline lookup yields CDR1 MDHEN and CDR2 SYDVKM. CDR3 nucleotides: TGTGCCAGCAGCATGGTTCGACAGGGCAGGTACGAGCAGTACTTC. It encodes CASSMVRQGRYEQYF.

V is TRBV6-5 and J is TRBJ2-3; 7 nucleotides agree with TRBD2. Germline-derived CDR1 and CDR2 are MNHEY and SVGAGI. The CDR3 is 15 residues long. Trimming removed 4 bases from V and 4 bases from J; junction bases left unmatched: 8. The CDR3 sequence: CASSSEGAGSDTQYF. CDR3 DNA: TGTGCCAGCAGTTCTGAGGGAGCGGGATCAGATACGCAGTATTTT.

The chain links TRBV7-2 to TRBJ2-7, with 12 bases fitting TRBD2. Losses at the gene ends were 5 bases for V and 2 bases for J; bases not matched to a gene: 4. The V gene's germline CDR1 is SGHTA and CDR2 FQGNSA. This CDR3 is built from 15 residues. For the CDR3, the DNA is TGTGCCAGCAGCCAGACTAGCGGGGGAACCTACGAGCAGTACTTC. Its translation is CASSQTSGGTYEQYF.

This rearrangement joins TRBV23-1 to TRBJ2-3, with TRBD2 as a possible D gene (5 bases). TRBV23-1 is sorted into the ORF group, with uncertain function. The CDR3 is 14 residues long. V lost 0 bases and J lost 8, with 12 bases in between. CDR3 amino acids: CASSQSGDYFTQYF. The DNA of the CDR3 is TGCGCCAGCAGTCAATCGGGCGACTACTTTACGCAGTATTTT.